The clone carrying this T cell receptor (beta chain) has just a few counts. Its antigen is still unknown. The entry originates in a study of CD8+ T cells in alopecia areata. Study context: The share of scalp area affected provided the severity score for treated patients.

The CDR3 has 13 amino acids. Germline CDR1 and CDR2: SQVTM and ANQGSEA. V was pared by 5 bases and J by 0 bases, with 8 bases between. Overall study findings and caveats: TCR sharing was clearer in mice than between patients, perhaps partly owing to patient HLA diversity. Relative to normal scalp, lesional scalp, especially alopecia totalis/universalis, showed higher clonality.

RNA extraction was followed by reverse transcription into cDNA, which acted as the sequencing template. Assay: immunoSEQ multiplex PCR; the TCRdb copy retains only in-frame clones and omits some. This table has roughly 150,000 clones, 45% to 60% appearing once. Indicated treatment: oral pan-JAK inhibitor, 5-10 mg twice daily. Investigators sorted PBMCs to obtain both CD4+ and CD8+ T cells. This TCR derives from a human donor with alopecia areata. The sample in question was CD8+ T cells sorted from blood, obtained at week 4, from a patient treated with tofacitinib. This sequence joins TRBV29-1 and TRBJ1-5; D gene unclear. The CDR3, as DNA: TGCAGCGTTTTCGTGGATAGCAATCAGCCCCAGCATTTT. Encoded protein: CSVFVDSNQPQHF.